This note documents a single T cell receptor beta chain sequence. Its antigen remains unknown. TCRdb re-called the 5' RACE reads with MiXCR, one entry per CDR3 protein. This table holds a few hundred thousand distinct CDR3 sequences, less than 25% found once. This sample stems from a study of CD8 T cells in ankylosing spondylitis. V shed 2 bases and J shed 4 bases, with 18 bases lying between them. Germline lookup yields CDR1 DFQATT and CDR2 SNEGSKA (reference sequence). CDR3 size: 15 residues. Study-wide findings and caveats: Reports of some motif variants in reactive arthritis synovial fluid and blood predate this one. As reported, disease-linked clones showed significant enrichment in matched ankylosing spondylitis synovial fluid. CD8+ by phenotype, disease-linked clones were relatively rare in peripheral blood.

V gene TRBV20-1 combines with J gene TRBJ2-7; a possible D gene is TRBD1 (6 bases). The sequence was obtained from a female donor with ankylosing spondylitis or in good health (not recorded which). Sequenced material: blood, either unsorted or a sorted T cell fraction (not recorded which). CDR3 residues: CSARQGTEVWYEQYF. Written as DNA, the CDR3 is TGCAGTGCTAGACAGGGGACCGAGGTGTGGTACGAGCAGTACTTC.